The rows below give T cell receptor beta chains drawn from one sample of a study of blood T cells in healthy people across ages. Using its own MiXCR run on the 5' RACE reads, TCRdb lists one record per CDR3 protein. The sample consists of about 1.8 million distinct CDR3 sequences, 40% to 55% of them appearing once. What was sequenced was blood. These receptor sequences come from a woman between 40 and 50 years old in good health. CDR3s include the opening cysteine and the closing phenylalanine or tryptophan. A D gene is named only where the DNA matches it firmly. Clone size appears in some rows only: once, few, many, or a class for an expanded clone.

>TRBV12-3/TRBV12-4|few|-|TRBJ1-2
TGTGCCAGCAGTCAGGTCGGGACATACTATGGCTACACCTTC
CASSQVGTYYGYTF
>TRBV7-2|many|-|TRBJ1-2
TGTGCCAGCAGCTTATATAACTATGGCTACACCTTC
CASSLYNYGYTF
>TRBV2|-|TRBD1|TRBJ1-6
TGTGCCAGCAGTGAAGCGCTTCAGGGGGTTCCACCCCTCCACTTT
CASSEALQGVPPLHF
>TRBV14|once|-|TRBJ1-5
TGTGCCAGCAGCCGAACACACCGGGACATTAGCAATCAGCCCCAGCATTTT
CASSRTHRDISNQPQHF
>TRBV4-1|-|TRBD1|TRBJ2-7
TGCGCCAGCAGCCAGACCACAGGGGAGACCTACGAGCAGTACTTC
CASSQTTGETYEQYF
>TRBV5-1|few|-|TRBJ2-1
TGCGCCAGCAGCTCCGTACAGAGCGATGAGCAGTTCTTC
CASSSVQSDEQFF
>TRBV13|-|-|TRBJ1-4
TGTGCCAGCAGCCACGGGGGCGGAGAAAAACTGTTTTTT
CASSHGGGEKLFF
>TRBV6-2/TRBV6-3|once|TRBD2|TRBJ2-5
TGTGCCAGTCAAGCGGGGGGGCCCGTAGAGACCCAGTACTTC
CASQAGGPVETQYF
>TRBV18|few|-|TRBJ1-1
TGTGCCAGCTCACCAGGGGAAGATAACACTGAAGCTTTCTTT
CASSPGEDNTEAFF
>TRBV7-2|many|TRBD1|TRBJ2-5
TGTGCCAGCAGTTTCACAGGGGGTGGAGAGACCCAGTACTTC
CASSFTGGGETQYF
>TRBV6-1|-|-|TRBJ1-4
TGTGCCAGCAGCGATTCCGGGGCCAGCCCCCTTAATGAAAAACTGTTTTTT
CASSDSGASPLNEKLFF
>TRBV25-1|-|-|TRBJ2-5
TGTGCCAGCAGCGAAGGGAGGAGACAGGGAATTGAGACCCAGTACTTC
CASSEGRRQGIETQYF
>TRBV20-1|-|-|TRBJ2-7
TGCAGTGCTAGCCGGATCGGCCGAAGCTCCTACGAGCAGTACTTC
CSASRIGRSSYEQYF
>TRBV9|-|-|TRBJ1-2
TGTGCCAGCAGCGTAGCACCGGGAGCTAACTATGGCTACACCTTC
CASSVAPGANYGYTF
>TRBV5-1|-|-|TRBJ2-1
TGCGCCAGCAGTCGGGTTCTAACTCTACCCTCTAACAATGGGCAGTTCTTC
CASSRVLTLPSNNGQFF
>TRBV6-5|-|TRBD2|TRBJ2-3
TGTGCCAGCAGATCCGGACTAGCAGGCACAGATACGCAGTATTTT
CASRSGLAGTDTQYF
>TRBV5-5|-|-|TRBJ2-3
TGTGCCAGCAGCCTATCGGGAGGCGGGGGCCCGGCAGATACGCAGTATTTT
CASSLSGGGGPADTQYF
>TRBV6-6|-|-|TRBJ2-7
TGTGCCAGCAGTTACGGTGGCACGGTTATGGAAGAGCAGTACTTC
CASSYGGTVMEEQYF
>TRBV28|few|TRBD1|TRBJ2-1
TGTGCCAGCCAGACAGGGGGCAGCTACAATGAGCAGTTCTTC
CASQTGGSYNEQFF
>TRBV11-1|few|TRBD2|TRBJ2-3
TGTGCCAGCAGCTTAGTGAGCGGGGGCCACCAGTATTTT
CASSLVSGGHQYF
>TRBV3-1|-|TRBD2|TRBJ2-7
TGTACCAGCAGCCGTGGACTAGCGGGGGGGCGAGCATACGAGCAGTACTTC
CTSSRGLAGGRAYEQYF
>TRBV20-1|-|TRBD1|TRBJ2-3
TGCAGTGCAAAACAGGGGGAATCCTTGACAGATACGCAGTATTTT
CSAKQGESLTDTQYF
>TRBV6-2/TRBV6-3|-|-|TRBJ2-7
TGTGCCAGCAGTTACTCTTGGGGGAGAAAGAACTACGAGCAGTACTTC
CASSYSWGRKNYEQYF
>TRBV6-5|-|TRBD2|TRBJ2-3
TGTGCCAGCAGTTACTTTGGGACTAGCGGGGGAAGCACAGATACGCAGTATTTT
CASSYFGTSGGSTDTQYF
>TRBV6-2/TRBV6-3|few|TRBD1|TRBJ2-5
TGTGCCAGCAGTTTTCAATTGGGACAGAACCAAGAGACCCAGTACTTC
CASSFQLGQNQETQYF
>TRBV7-2|few|TRBD1|TRBJ2-7
TGTGCCAGCAGCTTAGACCTCGTTGGACAGGGGGCAATCGAGCAGTACTTC
CASSLDLVGQGAIEQYF
>TRBV7-9|-|TRBD1|TRBJ1-6
TGTGCCAGCAGCCCACAGGGGATCGATTCACCCCTCCACTTT
CASSPQGIDSPLHF
>TRBV29-1|-|-|TRBJ2-6
TGCAGCGTTGACGGCTCTGGGGCCAACGTCCCGACTTTC
CSVDGSGANVPTF
>TRBV20-1|few|-|TRBJ2-3
TGCAGTGCTAGCTTCGTCCAGAGGGGCACAGATACGCAGTATTTT
CSASFVQRGTDTQYF
>TRBV12-3/TRBV12-4|-|-|TRBJ2-3
TGTGCCAGCAGTTTCTCAGGGGCGGCAGATACGCAGTATTTT
CASSFSGAADTQYF
>TRBV5-1|few|TRBD1|TRBJ2-1
TGCGCCAGCAGCACGGGACAGGAACCCTACAATGAGCAGTTCTTC
CASSTGQEPYNEQFF
>TRBV9|-|TRBD1|TRBJ2-3
TGTGCCAGCAGCGTTAACCCGACAGGGTCAAGGATCGACCATACGCAGTATTTT
CASSVNPTGSRIDHTQYF
>TRBV2|-|TRBD1|TRBJ1-5
TGTGCCAGTTCACCTCCGGGACAGGTCTATCAGCCCCAGCATTTT
CASSPPGQVYQPQHF
>TRBV4-1|few|-|TRBJ2-1
TGCGCCAGCAGCCAAGATCAGACGGGCAGGAACTCCTACAATGAGCAGTTCTTC
CASSQDQTGRNSYNEQFF
>TRBV4-3|-|-|TRBJ2-3
TGCGCCAGCAGCCCGGGAAGGGCCTCAGCTGGAAAAACAGATACGCAGTATTTT
CASSPGRASAGKTDTQYF
>TRBV28|few|TRBD1|TRBJ1-2
TGTGCCAGCAGGCCGACAGGGAGGGACTACTATGGCTACACCTTC
CASRPTGRDYYGYTF
>TRBV6-2/TRBV6-3|few|TRBD1|TRBJ2-7
TGTGCCAGCAGTTACACGGGGGGACAGGGTCGTTACGAGCAGTACTTC
CASSYTGGQGRYEQYF
>TRBV6-5|-|-|TRBJ2-7
TGTGCCAGCAGCAACGCGGCGGGGCAGTACGAGCAGTACTTC
CASSNAAGQYEQYF
>TRBV6-2/TRBV6-3|-|-|TRBJ2-7
TGTGCCAGCAGTCCCATGGTAATGGACTCCTCCTACGAGCAGTACTTC
CASSPMVMDSSYEQYF
>TRBV7-8|-|-|TRBJ2-1
TGTGCCAGCAGCTTAGGTCGCGGTACATCCTACAATGAGCAGTTCTTC
CASSLGRGTSYNEQFF
>TRBV6-1|-|TRBD2|TRBJ2-5
TGTGCCAGCAGTGAGCGGGGACTAGCGGGGTTGGAGACCCAGTACTTC
CASSERGLAGLETQYF
>TRBV3-1|-|TRBD2|TRBJ2-3
TGTGCCAGCAGCCCGCGCGCTAGCGGGAGGGGGGATACGCAGTATTTT
CASSPRASGRGDTQYF
>TRBV4-1|few|TRBD1|TRBJ2-5
TGCGCCAGCAGCCAAGACTACACAGGGGTCCAAGAGACCCAGTACTTC
CASSQDYTGVQETQYF
>TRBV24-1|-|-|TRBJ2-1
TGTGCCACCAGTGATTTCTCAGGGGTAGGCTACAATGAGCAGTTCTTC
CATSDFSGVGYNEQFF
>TRBV7-2|-|-|TRBJ2-3
TGTGCCAGCAGCATGAGGACAGTTAGCACAGATACGCAGTATTTT
CASSMRTVSTDTQYF
>TRBV6-2/TRBV6-3|-|TRBD1|TRBJ2-2
TGTGCCAGCGTTCGGCAGACAGGGGTGAACACCGGGGAGCTGTTTTTT
CASVRQTGVNTGELFF
>TRBV28|-|-|TRBJ2-1
TGTGCCAGCAGCAGCCACAGGTTCGAGCAGTTCTTC
CASSSHRFEQFF
>TRBV4-2|-|-|TRBJ1-4
TGTGCCAGCAGCCGAGAAGGACCGAACCCAACTAATGAAAAACTGTTTTTT
CASSREGPNPTNEKLFF
>TRBV12-3/TRBV12-4|-|-|TRBJ1-5
TGTGCCAGCAGTCCCCCAGGGGTTAGCAATCAGCCCCAGCATTTT
CASSPPGVSNQPQHF
>TRBV28|-|-|TRBJ2-5
TGTGCCAGCAATGGGGTGATGGGGGAAGAGACCCAGTACTTC
CASNGVMGEETQYF
>TRBV3-1|-|TRBD2|TRBJ2-1
TGTGCCAGCAGCCAAGCGGGACTAGCGGGGACCAATGAGCAGTTCTTC
CASSQAGLAGTNEQFF
>TRBV4-1|-|-|TRBJ1-2
TGCGCCAGCAGCCATGGCGGGACCTTCGACACCTTC
CASSHGGTFDTF
>TRBV24-1|-|TRBD2|TRBJ2-1
TGTGCCACCAGTGAGCCATTTACAGGCGGGGGCTCCTACAATGAGCAGTTCTTC
CATSEPFTGGGSYNEQFF
>TRBV12-3/TRBV12-4|-|-|TRBJ1-2
TGTGCCAGCAGTCAACTAGGGGGTTACGGCTACACCTTC
CASSQLGGYGYTF